A single sample is the source of the 27 T cell receptor beta chains below, sequenced in a study of blood T cell repertoires in COVID-19. The repertoire was sequenced with immunoSEQ multiplex PCR; TCRdb's copy has only in-frame clones and lacks some. The table shows approximately 100,000 clones, with about three quarters occurring only once. Sequenced sample: peripheral blood. Every receptor here comes from a man older than 75 with acute or convalescent COVID-19.

This clone has just a few counts. This chain connects TRBV5-1 to TRBJ1-4, with 9 bases fitting TRBD1. The CDR3 is 16 amino acids. V gave up 5 bases and J gave up 7 bases; unmatched junction bases: 12. Per the germline V gene, CDR1 is SGHRS and CDR2 is YFSETQ. For the CDR3, the DNA is TGCGCCAGCAGTGGCGACCCGGGACAGGGTATTGAAAAACTGTTTTTT. It codes for CASSGDPGQGIEKLFF.

Relative to its sample, this clone is medium-sized. The chain is built from TRBV10-3 and TRBJ2-7; D is possibly TRBD2 (5 bases). Germline V gene sequence: CDR1 ENHRY, CDR2 SYGVKD. V was clipped by 3 bases and J by 5 bases, with 17 bases between them. The CDR3 is 15 amino acids. The DNA of the CDR3 is TGTGCCATCAGTGACCCACTAGAGCTGGGAGACGAGCAGTACTTC. Translating it yields CAISDPLELGDEQYF.

As concerns this clone: The junction and the germline gene differ at one end; a read error may be behind it. The rearrangement uses TRBV7-7 and TRBJ2-2; 12 bases line up with TRBD2. Germline assignment: CDR1 SSHAT and CDR2 FNYEAQ (reference sequence). The length of the CDR3 is 16 residues. The CDR3 protein is CASSPRLAGVPGELFF. Written as DNA, the CDR3 is TGTGCTAGCAGCCCACGACTAGCGGGGGTGCCTGGGGAGCTGTTTTTT.

This chain joins TRBV15 and TRBJ2-7; 10 nucleotides match TRBD2. CDR1 LNHNV and CDR2 YYDKDF come from the germline V gene (reference sequence). The CDR3 spans 16 residues. V dropped 4 bases and J dropped 2; count of bases not matched to a gene: 8. The CDR3 DNA sequence: TGTGCCACCAGCAAGGGGCGAGCGGGAGGGGCCTACGAGCAGTACTTC. Translation gives CATSKGRAGGAYEQYF.

This clone was picked up one time. DNA for the CDR3: TGCGCCAGCAAGGCGGGAGGGCCTTACGAGCAGTACTTC. Residues: CASKAGGPYEQYF. J is TRBJ2-7 and V is TRBV5-1, with 9 bases matching TRBD2. The junction had 5 bases not matched to a gene; V was cut back by 6 bases and J by 4 bases. CDR1 is SGHRS and CDR2 is YFSETQ in the germline V gene. The CDR3 sequence is 13 residues long.

The V gene is TRBV2, the J gene TRBJ1-5; D is uncertain. Germline CDR1 is SNHLY and CDR2 is FYNNEI. Trimming left V 8 bases short and J 4 bases short, with 12 bases between. The CDR3 is 13 amino acids. This CDR3 is CASASALNQPQHF. The DNA of the CDR3 is TGTGCCAGCGCCTCCGCACTGAATCAGCCCCAGCATTTT.

J is TRBJ2-1 and V is TRBV28; D not certain. Germline CDR1 reads MDHEN; CDR2 reads SYDVKM. CDR3 length: 11 residues. Trimming removed 5 bases at V and 6 bases at J, with 5 bases between. The CDR3 sequence: CASSRLNEQFF. Written as DNA, the CDR3 is TGTGCCAGCAGTCGACTCAATGAGCAGTTCTTC. Full variable domain (outside the CDR3, taken from reference TRBV28 and TRBJ2-1): DVKVTQSSRYLVKRTGEKVFLECVQDMDHENMFWYRQDPGLGLRLIYFSYDVKMKEKGDIPEGYSVSREKKERFSLILESASTNQTSMYLCASSRLNEQFFGPGTRLTVL.

The V and J genes are TRBV5-6 and TRBJ1-4; perhaps TRBD1 as D (5 bases). The CDR3 has 14 amino acids. Trimming removed 3 bases at V and 3 bases at J, with 9 bases between. Germline loops: CDR1 SGHDT, CDR2 YYEEEE. CDR3 sequence: CASSSGLPNEKLFF. The CDR3 nucleotides read TGTGCCAGCAGCTCAGGGCTGCCTAATGAAAAACTGTTTTTT.

The chain recombines TRBV10-3 with TRBJ1-1; D gene ambiguous. CDR1 and CDR2 from the germline V gene are ENHRY and SYGVKD. V lost 4 bases to trimming and J lost 4 bases, with 13 bases between them. The CDR3 consists of 14 residues. The CDR3 DNA reads TGTGCCATCAGTGCCTTCGCATCGGGCACTGAAGCTTTCTTT. Protein sequence: CAISAFASGTEAFF.

This sequence joins TRBV6-2 or TRBV6-3 and TRBJ2-7; TRBD1 aligns across 7 bases. The V gene end was trimmed by 6 bases and the J gene end by 9 bases; junction bases not matched to a gene: 5. Per the germline V gene, CDR1 is MNHEY and CDR2 is SVGEGT. The CDR3 runs to 11 residues. The CDR3, as DNA: TGTGCCAGCAGCGACAGGGACAGGCAGTACTTC. Protein: CASSDRDRQYF.

This clone showed up just a few times. The genes are TRBV7-6 and TRBJ2-7, with D tentatively TRBD2 (6 bases). The CDR3 covers 14 residues. With 3 bases removed from V and 3 bases from J, the gap between germline ends came to 12 bases. Germline V CDR1 and CDR2: SGHVS, FNYEAQ. Here the CDR3 DNA reads TGTGCCAGCAGCTTGACTAGTTTGGGCTACGAGCAGTACTTC. Translated: CASSLTSLGYEQYF.

This clone was observed a handful of times. The chain has TRBV5-1 and TRBJ2-1; the match to TRBD2 covers 10 bases. This CDR3 is 15 amino acids long. The V gene end was trimmed by 4 bases and the J gene end by 7 bases; junction bases not matched to a gene: 8. Germline V gene data show CDR1 as SGHRS and CDR2 as YFSETQ. CDR3 residues: CASSPVVAGGNEQFF. The CDR3 nucleotides read TGCGCCAGCAGCCCTGTAGTAGCGGGAGGAAATGAGCAGTTCTTC.

This CDR3 reads CASSQDFSSTFYNEQFF. Written as DNA, the CDR3 is TGTGCCAGCAGCCAAGATTTCTCGTCCACTTTTTACAATGAGCAGTTCTTC. The chain is built from TRBV4-2 and TRBJ2-1; D gene uncertain. V lost 0 bases, J lost 4 bases, and 16 bases lay in between. This CDR3 contains 17 residues. The V gene's germline CDR1 is LGHNA and CDR2 YNFKEQ.

This clone was observed many times. The gene calls are TRBV21-1 and TRBJ2-7; the table calls TRBD2, which could not be checked here. TRBV21-1 is a pseudogene locus. The CDR3 runs 13 residues. Here the CDR3 DNA reads TGTGCCAGCAGCGGCAACTATCCCTACGAGCAGTACTTC. This encodes CASSGNYPYEQYF.

This rearrangement joins TRBV4-3 to TRBJ2-2; 10 bases agree with TRBD2. The CDR3 is 18 residues long. Germline trimming cut 1 base from V and 3 bases from J; bases unmatched to any gene: 8. Germline V gives CDR1 LGHNA, CDR2 YSLEER. The DNA for the CDR3 is TGCGCCAGCAGCCAAGGCCTAGCGGGAGTTTTTGACACCGGGGAGCTGTTTTTT. As protein: CASSQGLAGVFDTGELFF.

This clone was detected many times. The V gene is TRBV4-1, the J gene TRBJ1-6; no clear D gene. From germline, CDR1 is MGHRA and CDR2 YSYEKL. There are 16 residues in the CDR3. V was clipped by 4 bases and J by 7 bases, with 17 bases between them. In DNA form, the CDR3 reads TGCGCCAGCAGCCTTACGGAAGGTCTCGGGAATTCACCCCTCCACTTT. Its translation is CASSLTEGLGNSPLHF.

The gene calls are TRBV24-1 and TRBJ2-2; 11 bases line up with TRBD1. The CDR3 covers 14 residues. Germline assignment: CDR1 KGHDR and CDR2 SFDVKD. V was pared by 9 bases and J by 5 bases, with 4 bases of the junction left unmatched. In nucleotides, the CDR3 is TGTGCCACCCCGGGACAGGGGGGGACCGGGGAGCTGTTTTTT. This translates into CATPGQGGTGELFF.

In this sample, this clone turned up a few times. The genes are TRBV7-3 and TRBJ2-1; TRBD1 matches 8 bases. The CDR3 loop spans 14 amino acids. Germline CDR1 reads SGHTA; CDR2 reads FQGTGA. With 4 bases clipped from V and 9 bases from J, the junction kept 8 bases outside the gene matches. Here the CDR3 DNA reads TGTGCCAGCAGCTCTGGGACAGGTGCAGGTGAGCAGTTCTTC. It specifies CASSSGTGAGEQFF.

This clone was detected many times. The rearrangement uses TRBV28 and TRBJ1-1; no definite D call. Germline V gene sequence: CDR1 MDHEN, CDR2 SYDVKM. With 5 bases removed from V and 8 bases from J, the gap between germline ends came to 9 bases. This CDR3 spans 11 amino acids. The CDR3 coding sequence is TGTGCCAGCAGTACACGCAGGGAAGCTTTCTTT. Translating gives CASSTRREAFF.

The chain employs TRBV27 and TRBJ2-1, with D perhaps matching TRBD2 (6 bases). The CDR3 has 14 residues. The V gene lost 5 bases and the J gene lost 4 bases, with 12 bases spanning the gap. CDR1 is MNHEY and CDR2 is SMNVEV in the germline V gene (reference sequence). CDR3 bases: TGTGCCAGCAGTAAAGGGACTGGATACAATGAGCAGTTCTTC. This codes for CASSKGTGYNEQFF.

The count of this clone is one. The rearrangement uses TRBV28 and TRBJ1-5; tentative D call: TRBD1 (6 bases). This CDR3 comprises 15 residues. Trimming cost V 9 bases and J 1 base, with 16 bases left between them. Looked up from germline, CDR1 is MDHEN and CDR2 is SYDVKM. Written as DNA, the CDR3 is TGTGCCAGTGGGGGGGCGCATGGGAGCAATCAGCCCCAGCATTTT. Encoded protein: CASGGAHGSNQPQHF.

This clone was seen just once. This chain uses TRBV15 with TRBJ2-4; TRBD2 agrees at 8 bases. J was trimmed by 8 bases and V by 0 bases; bases with no gene match: 9. In germline, CDR1 is LNHNV, CDR2 YYDKDF (reference sequence). The CDR3 is 16 amino acids. The CDR3 spells CATSRDLTAGGDIQYF. The CDR3 DNA follows: TGTGCCACCAGCAGAGATTTGACAGCCGGGGGGGACATTCAGTACTTC.

The chain employs TRBV27 and TRBJ2-5, with D perhaps TRBD2 (5 bases). The CDR3 is made up of 14 amino acids. Trimming pared 3 bases from V and 2 bases from J, leaving 10 bases between. Germline lookup yields CDR1 MNHEY and CDR2 SMNVEV (reference sequence). Here the CDR3 reads CASSFLGVQETQYF. CDR3 nucleotide sequence: TGTGCCAGCAGTTTTCTCGGGGTTCAAGAGACCCAGTACTTC.

The chain joins TRBV15 to TRBJ1-1; D is ambiguous. The CDR3 loop spans 15 amino acids. Germline V gene lookup returns CDR1 LNHNV and CDR2 YYDKDF (reference sequence). V dropped 0 bases and J dropped 6 bases, with 14 bases sitting between them. CDR3 loop: CATSRDPRVGAEAFF. The CDR3 nucleotides are TGTGCCACCAGCAGAGATCCGAGGGTCGGAGCTGAAGCTTTCTTT.

This rearrangement joins TRBV9 to TRBJ2-7; D might be TRBD1 (5 bases). The CDR3 length is 14 residues. Germline V gene lookup returns CDR1 SGDLS and CDR2 YYNGEE. V was trimmed by 0 bases and J by 7 bases, leaving 14 bases between them. The CDR3 is CASSVGAGKGEQYF. CDR3 bases: TGTGCCAGCAGCGTAGGCGCAGGGAAGGGTGAGCAGTACTTC.

The chain recombines TRBV29-1 with TRBJ2-7, with D possibly TRBD2 on 6 matching bases. Per the germline V gene, CDR1 is SQVTM and CDR2 is ANQGSEA. This CDR3 region has 11 residues. The V and J ends lost 7 bases and 7 bases respectively, with 14 bases between them. The CDR3 nucleotides are TGCAGCGCAGGACTATCGGGTGAGCAGTACTTC. Translation gives CSAGLSGEQYF.

The chain combines TRBV2 with TRBJ1-6, with a weak D call TRBD1 (6 bases). Between the trimmed V and J ends, which lost 8 bases and 7 bases, there was a span of 21 bases. Per the germline V gene, CDR1 is SNHLY and CDR2 is FYNNEI. This CDR3 is 16 amino acids long. CDR3 protein: CASVLLRRTENSPLHF. In nucleotides, the CDR3 is TGTGCCAGCGTCCTCCTTCGGAGGACAGAAAATTCACCCCTCCACTTT. Full variable domain (remainder filled in from reference TRBV2 and TRBJ1-6): EPEVTQTPSHQVTQMGQEVILRCVPISNHLYFYWYRQILGQKVEFLVSFYNNEISEKSEIFDDQFSVERPDGSNFTLKIRSTKLEDSAMYFCASVLLRRTENSPLHFGNGTRLTVT.